The 20 T cell receptor beta chains in this list originate from one sample, sequenced in a study of CDR3 diversity in severe acne. TCRdb itself ran the PCR reads through MiXCR, one entry per CDR3 protein. The sample lists over 90,000 distinct CDR3 sequences, roughly 51% seen once, with around 12% in the top ten. Material for sequencing was blood. The receptors stem from a male donor with acne.

In the case of this clonotype: This may be a read error: a much more frequent sequence differs by one nucleotide. The rearrangement links TRBV5-4 to TRBJ2-1, with 8 bases that match TRBD2. Germline CDR1 SGHNT, CDR2 YYREEE (reference sequence). The CDR3 length is 16 residues. The CDR3 DNA reads TGTGCCAGCAGCTTGAGTTGGCGGGAGGTGTCCAATGGGCAGTTCTTC. It translates to CASSLSWREVSNGQFF.

About this clonotype: The CDR3 end shows no conserved phenylalanine or tryptophan, and so a read error is likely. CDR3 sequence (DNA): TGTGCCAGCAGTTACTCGCGAGGGGCCGAGCAGTACCTC. Translation gives CASSYSRGAEQYL. The chain couples TRBV6-5 to TRBJ2-7, with D possibly called TRBD1 or TRBD2 (5 bases each). Trimming removed 0 bases at V and 6 bases at J, with 9 bases between. This CDR3 comprises 13 residues. The germline V gene has CDR1 MNHEY and CDR2 SVGAGI.

This clonotype appeared many times. The chain employs TRBV12-3 or TRBV12-4 and TRBJ2-3; D is uncertain. The CDR3 length is 14 residues. V shed 3 bases and J shed 2 bases, with 9 bases lying between them. Here the CDR3 DNA reads TGTGCCAGCAGTTTGGTGGCAGCCACAGATACGCAGTATTTT. Translating gives CASSLVAATDTQYF.

This clonotype was recorded many times. The rearrangement uses TRBV2 and TRBJ2-5; TRBD1 matches 9 bases. Germline V gives CDR1 SNHLY, CDR2 FYNNEI. This CDR3 is built from 14 residues. The V and J ends lost 5 bases and 5 bases, in that order; junction bases with no gene match: 6. As DNA, the CDR3 is TGTGCCAGCAGTCCCGGGACAGGGTGGGAGACCCAGTACTTC. Protein product: CASSPGTGWETQYF.

This clonotype was counted at least ten times. The V gene is TRBV7-9, the J gene TRBJ2-3, with TRBD2 identical over 7 bases. The CDR3 runs to 16 residues. With 1 base clipped from V and 2 bases from J, the junction kept 6 bases outside the gene matches. Germline CDR1 is SEHNR and CDR2 is FQNEAQ (reference sequence). The CDR3 DNA is TGTGCCAGCAGCTTAGTTCTGACTAGCTACACAGATACGCAGTATTTT. This codes for CASSLVLTSYTDTQYF.

The chain recombines TRBV11-2 with TRBJ1-5, with TRBD1 matching over 10 bases. The germline gives CDR1 SGHAT, CDR2 FQNNGV. This CDR3 comprises 15 residues. V lost 5 bases, J lost 8 bases, and 9 bases stayed unmatched. The CDR3 DNA follows: TGTGCCAGCAGCCCAGGGACAGGGGCCCAGGAGCCCCAGCATTTT. Translated: CASSPGTGAQEPQHF.

This clonotype was seen a few times. J is TRBJ1-6 and V is TRBV27, with 8 bases fitting TRBD1. CDR1 and CDR2 (germline): MNHEY, SMNVEV (reference sequence). V gave up 4 bases and J gave up 14 bases; unmatched junction bases: 7. The CDR3 is 13 amino acids. The CDR3 DNA is TGTGCCAGCAGTTCGGGACAGGCTATGGCCCTCCACTTT. As protein: CASSSGQAMALHF.

Worth noting for this clonotype: Germline and junction disagree at one end, which may indicate a read error. The CDR3, as DNA: TGTGCCAGCAGTTACTCGTTGGGGACAGGGGGGAAGAGCAATCAGCCCCAGCATTTT. Amino acid sequence: CASSYSLGTGGKSNQPQHF. The rearrangement links TRBV6-4 to TRBJ1-5; 11 nucleotides match TRBD1. This CDR3 contains 19 residues. Per the germline V gene, CDR1 is MRHNA and CDR2 is SNTAGT.

This sequence joins TRBV25-1 and TRBJ2-7; either TRBD1 or TRBD2 may supply D (5 bases each). The V end was cut by 3 bases, the J end by 0 bases, with 15 bases between. This CDR3 spans 16 amino acids. Germline loops: CDR1 MGHDK, CDR2 SYGVNS. CDR3 nucleotides: TGTGCCAGCAGTGAGTGGGGCAGGGAGATCTCCTACGAGCAGTACTTC. Its translation: CASSEWGREISYEQYF.

This clonotype was seen ten or more times. The V and J genes are TRBV6-1 and TRBJ2-1; 11 bases are a match to TRBD2. With V trimmed by 6 bases and J by 7 bases, 11 bases remained unmatched. From germline, CDR1 is MNHNS and CDR2 SASEGT. This CDR3 comprises 16 residues. The CDR3 coding sequence is TGTGCCAGCAGATCTATACTAGCGGGAGAAAGTAATGAGCAGTTCTTC. Its protein product is CASRSILAGESNEQFF.

The CDR3 nucleotides are TGTGCCAGCAGCTTAGGCGGGAGGCCCTACGAGCAGTACTTC. Amino acids: CASSLGGRPYEQYF. The J gene is TRBJ2-7, the V gene TRBV7-9; 8 bases line up with TRBD2. The CDR3 extends over 14 amino acids. Germline trimming cut 1 base from V and 2 bases from J; bases unmatched to any gene: 1. Per germline, CDR1 SEHNR and CDR2 FQNEAQ (reference sequence).

This clonotype appeared many times. The chain links TRBV7-9 to TRBJ2-5; D is perhaps TRBD2 (6 bases). The V and J ends lost 8 bases and 9 bases respectively, with 16 bases between them. Germline V gene data show CDR1 as SEHNR and CDR2 as FQNEAQ (reference sequence). The CDR3 totals 12 residues. The CDR3 protein is CASAAGTWAQYF. The CDR3 coding sequence is TGTGCCAGCGCGGCAGGGACTTGGGCCCAGTACTTC.

This clonotype came up once. This sequence may be a read error, since a much larger clone differs from it by one base. The V call is TRBV20-1, the J call TRBJ2-2; D may be TRBD2 (6 bases). Germline lookup yields CDR1 DFQATT and CDR2 SNEGSKA (reference sequence). The CDR3 extends over 13 amino acids. Written as DNA, the CDR3 is TGCAGTGCTAGATCCCCGAACACCGGGGGGCTGTTTTTT. It is translated as CSARSPNTGGLFF.

The V call is TRBV6-6, the J call TRBJ2-5; 9 bases are shared with TRBD1. This CDR3 is 15 amino acids long. Germline V gene data show CDR1 as MNHNY and CDR2 as SVGAGI (reference sequence). Trimming at V came to 2 bases and at J to 4 bases, leaving 5 bases not matched to a gene. CDR3 coding DNA: TGTGCCAGCAGTTACCTAGGACAGGGGACAGAGACCCAGTACTTC. Amino acids: CASSYLGQGTETQYF.

In its sample, this clonotype was seen a few times. The rearrangement uses TRBV14 and TRBJ1-1, with D uncertain. Trimming left V 1 base short and J 4 bases short, with 7 bases between. CDR1 is SGHDN and CDR2 is FVKESK in the germline V gene. This CDR3 is 13 amino acids long. The CDR3 loop is CASSQVAGTEAFF. CDR3 coding DNA: TGTGCCAGCAGCCAAGTCGCGGGCACTGAAGCTTTCTTT.

V gene TRBV10-2 combines with J gene TRBJ2-7; possible D gene TRBD2, 5 bases. V shed 4 bases and J shed 0 bases, with 10 bases lying between them. CDR3 length: 14 amino acids. Germline assignment: CDR1 WSHSY and CDR2 SAAADI. The CDR3 reads CASSVLGISYEQYF. The CDR3 nucleotides are TGCGCCAGCAGTGTACTAGGGATCTCCTACGAGCAGTACTTC.

This clonotype has ten or more counts. J is TRBJ2-5 and V is TRBV7-2, with 10 positions matching TRBD2. With V trimmed by 2 bases and J by 0 bases, 0 bases remained unmatched. Germline CDR1 and CDR2: SGHTA and FQGNSA. CDR3 length equals 15 residues. CDR3 protein: CASSLLAGDQETQYF. The CDR3 nucleotides are TGTGCCAGCAGCTTACTAGCGGGAGACCAAGAGACCCAGTACTTC. Drawing the rest from reference TRBV7-2 and TRBJ2-5, the complete variable domain is GAGVSQSPSNKVTEKGKDVELRCDPISGHTALYWYRQSLGQGLEFLIYFQGNSAPDKSGLPSDRFSAERTGGSVSTLTIQRTQQEDSAVYLCASSLLAGDQETQYFGPGTRLLVL.

As concerns this clonotype: Just one base apart from a much larger clone, this may be a read error. This sequence joins TRBV2 and TRBJ2-6; tentatively, D is TRBD1 (6 bases). There are 15 residues in the CDR3. V lost 8 bases and J lost 0, with 11 bases in between. CDR1 is SNHLY and CDR2 is FYNNEI in the germline V gene. DNA for the CDR3: TGTGCCAGCGAACAGGGAAGCTCTGGGGCCAACGTCCTGACTTTC. Protein sequence: CASEQGSSGANVLTF.

In this sample, this clonotype is medium-sized (0.01 to 0.1%). The J gene is TRBJ2-2, the V gene TRBV7-7; D gene ambiguous. The CDR3 is made up of 15 amino acids. Deletions cut 0 bases from V and 6 bases from J, with 11 bases between. Per germline, CDR1 SSHAT and CDR2 FNYEAQ (reference sequence). The CDR3 DNA sequence: TGTGCCAGCAGCTTAGCGGCGTGGCCACCCGGGGAGCTGTTTTTT. Translated: CASSLAAWPPGELFF.

In this sample, this clonotype turned up a few times. The chain recombines TRBV7-3 with TRBJ2-7; 11 bases match TRBD2. This CDR3 comprises 14 residues. Germline assignment: CDR1 SGHTA and CDR2 FQGTGA. V lost 8 bases to trimming and J lost 3 bases; unmatched junction nucleotides: 6. CDR3 in amino acids: CASSLAGGGYEQYF. DNA of the CDR3: TGTGCCAGCTCCCTAGCGGGAGGCGGCTACGAGCAGTACTTC.